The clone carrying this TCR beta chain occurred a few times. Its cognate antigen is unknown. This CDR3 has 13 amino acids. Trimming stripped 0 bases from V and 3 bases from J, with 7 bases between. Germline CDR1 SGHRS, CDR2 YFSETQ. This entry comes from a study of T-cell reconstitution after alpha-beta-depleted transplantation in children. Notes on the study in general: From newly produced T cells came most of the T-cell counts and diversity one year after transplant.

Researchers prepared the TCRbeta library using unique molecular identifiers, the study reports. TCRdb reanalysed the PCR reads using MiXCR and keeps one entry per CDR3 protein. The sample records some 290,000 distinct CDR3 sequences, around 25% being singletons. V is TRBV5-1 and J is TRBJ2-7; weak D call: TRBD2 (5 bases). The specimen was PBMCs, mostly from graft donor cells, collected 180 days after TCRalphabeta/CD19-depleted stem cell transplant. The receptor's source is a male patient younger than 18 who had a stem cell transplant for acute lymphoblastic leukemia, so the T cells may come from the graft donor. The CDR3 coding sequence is TGCGCCAGCAGCTTGGGACTACGCTACGAGCAGTACTTC. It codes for CASSLGLRYEQYF.